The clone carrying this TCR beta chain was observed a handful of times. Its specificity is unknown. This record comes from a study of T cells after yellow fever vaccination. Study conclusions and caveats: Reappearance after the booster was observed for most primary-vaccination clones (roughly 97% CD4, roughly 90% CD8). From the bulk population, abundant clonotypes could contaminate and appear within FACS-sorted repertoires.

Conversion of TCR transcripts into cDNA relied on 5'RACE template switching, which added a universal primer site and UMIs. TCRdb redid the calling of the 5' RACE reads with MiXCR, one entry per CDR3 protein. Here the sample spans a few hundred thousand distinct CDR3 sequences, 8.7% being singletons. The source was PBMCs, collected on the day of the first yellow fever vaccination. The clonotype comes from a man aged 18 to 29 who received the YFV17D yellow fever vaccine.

The CDR3 loop is CASSLEQGLPLHF. The CDR3 bases are TGTGCCAGCAGCTTAGAACAGGGGCTACCCCTCCACTTT. The chain employs TRBV7-8 and TRBJ1-6, with 7 bases aligning to TRBD1. The V gene's germline CDR1 is SGHVS and CDR2 FQNEAQ. V shed 1 base and J 12 bases; nucleotides not matched to a gene: 3. The CDR3 is 13 amino acids.